This TCR beta chain was recorded in a study of blood T cells in healthy people across ages. Regarding the study as a whole: TCR beta diversity correlated strongly with naive T cell percentage.

PCR was performed a second time for roughly 6 to 12 cycles using a sample-barcoded 5' primer and a J-beta primer mix. TCRdb reanalysed the 5' RACE reads using MiXCR and keeps one entry per CDR3 protein. This sample has 850,000 to 1,100,000 distinct CDR3 sequences, with roughly two fifths found just once. About this clonotype itself: Its target is not known.

The germline V gene encodes CDR1 SGHNT and CDR2 YYREEE (reference sequence). This CDR3 is built from 15 residues. V was clipped by 2 bases and J by 3 bases; unmatched bases: 5. The sequenced sample was blood. This sequence originates from a man in his late teens or twenties in good health. The rearrangement uses TRBV5-4 and TRBJ2-1; 7 bases are shared with TRBD1. This CDR3 reads CASSLTGTDYNEQFF. DNA for the CDR3: TGTGCCAGCAGCTTAACCGGGACAGACTACAATGAGCAGTTCTTC.